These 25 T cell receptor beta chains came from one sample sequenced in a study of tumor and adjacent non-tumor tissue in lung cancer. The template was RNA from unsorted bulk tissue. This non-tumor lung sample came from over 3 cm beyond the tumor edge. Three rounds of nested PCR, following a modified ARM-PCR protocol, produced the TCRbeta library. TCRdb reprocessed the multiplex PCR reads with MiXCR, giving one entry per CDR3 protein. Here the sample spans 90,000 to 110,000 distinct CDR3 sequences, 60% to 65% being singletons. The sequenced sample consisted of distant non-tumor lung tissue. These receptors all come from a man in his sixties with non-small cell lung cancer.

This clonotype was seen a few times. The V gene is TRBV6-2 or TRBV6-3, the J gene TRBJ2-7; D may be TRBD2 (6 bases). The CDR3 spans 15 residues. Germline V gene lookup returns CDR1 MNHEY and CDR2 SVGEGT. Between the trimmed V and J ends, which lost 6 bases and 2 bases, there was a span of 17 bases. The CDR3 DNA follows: TGTGCCAGCAGCATCGGACTAACCCTAGCCTACGAGCAGTACTTC. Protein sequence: CASSIGLTLAYEQYF.

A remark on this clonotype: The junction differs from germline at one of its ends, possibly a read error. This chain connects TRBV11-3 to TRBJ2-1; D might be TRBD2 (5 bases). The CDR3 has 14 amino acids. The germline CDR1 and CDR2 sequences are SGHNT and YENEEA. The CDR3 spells CASSWERLTNGQFF. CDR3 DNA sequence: TGTGCCAGCAGCTGGGAAAGACTAACGAATGGGCAGTTCTTC.

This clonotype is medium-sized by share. In DNA, the CDR3 is TGTGCCAGCAGACCTAGCGGGAGGGTGAACACCGGGGAGCTGTTTTTT. It encodes CASRPSGRVNTGELFF. The V gene is TRBV11-3, the J gene TRBJ2-2; 12 nucleotides align to TRBD2. CDR3 length: 16 residues. Germline V CDR1 and CDR2: SGHNT, YENEEA. Trimming took 6 bases from V and 1 from J; bases not matched to a gene: 3.

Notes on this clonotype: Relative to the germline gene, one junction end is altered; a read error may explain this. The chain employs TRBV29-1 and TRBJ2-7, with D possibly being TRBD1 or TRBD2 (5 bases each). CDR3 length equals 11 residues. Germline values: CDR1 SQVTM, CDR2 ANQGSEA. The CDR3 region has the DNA TGTAGCGTTCGGGACCTGGACGAGCTGTACTTC. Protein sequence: CSVRDLDELYF.

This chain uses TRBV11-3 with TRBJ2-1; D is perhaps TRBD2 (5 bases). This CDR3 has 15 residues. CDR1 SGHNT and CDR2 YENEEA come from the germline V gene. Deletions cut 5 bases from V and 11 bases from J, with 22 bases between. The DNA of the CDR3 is TGTGCCAGCAGCCCCTCGGGGAGCTCCTACAACAAGCAGTTCTTC. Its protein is CASSPSGSSYNKQFF.

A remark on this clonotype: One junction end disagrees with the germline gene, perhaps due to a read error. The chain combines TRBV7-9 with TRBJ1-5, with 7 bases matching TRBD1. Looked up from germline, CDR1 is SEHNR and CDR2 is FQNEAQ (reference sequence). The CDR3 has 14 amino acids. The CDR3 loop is CASTTTGSNQSQPF. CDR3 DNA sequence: TGTGCCAGCACCACGACAGGGAGCAATCAGTCCCAGCCTTTT. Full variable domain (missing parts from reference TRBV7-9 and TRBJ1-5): DTGVSQNPRHKITKRGQNVTFRCDPISEHNRLYWYRQTLGQGPEFLTYFQNEAQLEKSRLLSDRFSAERPKGSFSTLEIQRTEQGDSAMYLCASTTTGSNQSQPFGDGTRLSIL.

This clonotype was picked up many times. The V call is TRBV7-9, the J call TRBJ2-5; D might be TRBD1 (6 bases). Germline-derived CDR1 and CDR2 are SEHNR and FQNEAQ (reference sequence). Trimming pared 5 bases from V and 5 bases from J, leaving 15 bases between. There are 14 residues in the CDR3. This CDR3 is CASSTLQGGETQYF. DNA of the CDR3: TGTGCCAGCAGCACATTACAGGGTGGGGAGACCCAGTACTTC.

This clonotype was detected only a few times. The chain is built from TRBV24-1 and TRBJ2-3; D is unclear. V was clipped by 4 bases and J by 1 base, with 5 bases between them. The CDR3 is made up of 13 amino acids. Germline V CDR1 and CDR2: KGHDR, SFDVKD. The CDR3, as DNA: TGTGCCACCAGTGACGCCCGCACAGATACGCAGTATTTT. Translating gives CATSDARTDTQYF.

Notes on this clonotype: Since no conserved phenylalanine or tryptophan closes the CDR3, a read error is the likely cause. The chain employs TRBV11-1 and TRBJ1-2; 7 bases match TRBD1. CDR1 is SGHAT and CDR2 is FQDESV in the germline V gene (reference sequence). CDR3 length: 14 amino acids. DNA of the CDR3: TGTGTCAGCAGCTTACTGGGACAGAACTATGGCTACACCCTC. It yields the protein CVSSLLGQNYGYTL.

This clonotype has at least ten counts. CDR3 DNA sequence: TGTGCCAGCAGTGAGGCCCCCAGTGGCACAGATACGCAGTATTTT. It codes for CASSEAPSGTDTQYF. V and J are TRBV6-1 and TRBJ2-3; the D is unclear. V gave up 3 bases and J gave up 1 base, with 11 bases separating them. Germline CDR1 reads MNHNS; CDR2 reads SASEGT. The CDR3 covers 15 residues.

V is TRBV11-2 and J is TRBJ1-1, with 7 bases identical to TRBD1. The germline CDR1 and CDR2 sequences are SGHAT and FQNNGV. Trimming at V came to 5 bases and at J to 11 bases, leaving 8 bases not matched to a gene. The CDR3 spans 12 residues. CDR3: CASSKDRRDAFF. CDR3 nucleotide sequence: TGTGCCAGCAGCAAGGACAGGCGAGACGCTTTCTTT. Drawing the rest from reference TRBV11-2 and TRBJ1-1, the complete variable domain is EAGVAQSPRYKIIEKRQSVAFWCNPISGHATLYWYQQILGQGPKLLIQFQNNGVVDDSQLPKDRFSAERLKGVDSTLKIQPAKLEDSAVYLCASSKDRRDAFFGQGTRLTVV.

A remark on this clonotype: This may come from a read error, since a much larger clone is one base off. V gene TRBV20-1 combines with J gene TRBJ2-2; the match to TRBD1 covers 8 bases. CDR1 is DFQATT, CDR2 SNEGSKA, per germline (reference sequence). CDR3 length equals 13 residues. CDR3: CSAPRPGGREPFF. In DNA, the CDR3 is TGCAGTGCTCCAAGACCAGGGGGCAGGGAGCCGTTTTTT.

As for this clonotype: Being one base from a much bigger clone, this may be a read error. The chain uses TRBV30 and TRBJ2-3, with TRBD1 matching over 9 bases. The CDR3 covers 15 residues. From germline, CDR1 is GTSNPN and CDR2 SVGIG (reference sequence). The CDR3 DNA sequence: TGTGCCTGGAGCGTAGGACAGGGGAACACAGATATGCAGTATTTT. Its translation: CAWSVGQGNTDMQYF.

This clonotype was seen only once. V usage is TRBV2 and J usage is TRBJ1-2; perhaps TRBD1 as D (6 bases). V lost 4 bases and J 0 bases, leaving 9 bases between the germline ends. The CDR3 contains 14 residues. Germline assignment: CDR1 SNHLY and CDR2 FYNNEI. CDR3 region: CASSGQGTNYGYTF. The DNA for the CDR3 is TGTGCCAGCAGTGGGCAGGGGACTAACTATGGCTACACCTTC.

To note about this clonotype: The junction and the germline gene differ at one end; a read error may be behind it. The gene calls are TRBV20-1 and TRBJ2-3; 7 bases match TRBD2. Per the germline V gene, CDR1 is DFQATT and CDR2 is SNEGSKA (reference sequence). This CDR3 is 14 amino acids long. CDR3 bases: TGCAGTGGTAGAGCAGGAGCGGGGTTAAATACGCAGTATTTT. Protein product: CSGRAGAGLNTQYF.

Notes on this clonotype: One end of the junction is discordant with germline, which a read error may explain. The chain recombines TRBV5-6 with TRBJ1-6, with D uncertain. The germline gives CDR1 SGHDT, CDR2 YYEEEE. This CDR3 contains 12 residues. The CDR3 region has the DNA TGTGCCAGTAACTCCTACAATTCACCCCACCACTTT. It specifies CASNSYNSPHHF. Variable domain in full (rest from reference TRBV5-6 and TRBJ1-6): DAGVTQSPTHLIKTRGQQVTLRCSPKSGHDTVSWYQQALGQGPQFIFQYYEEEERQRGNFPDRFSGHQFPNYSSELNVNALLLGDSALYLCASNSYNSPHHFGNGTRLTVT.

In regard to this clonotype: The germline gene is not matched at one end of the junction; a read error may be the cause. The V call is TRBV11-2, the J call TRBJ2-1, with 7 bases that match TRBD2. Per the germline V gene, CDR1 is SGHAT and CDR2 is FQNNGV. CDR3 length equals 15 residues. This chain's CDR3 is CASSPPELATHEQFF. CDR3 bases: TGTGCGAGCAGCCCCCCGGAACTAGCGACCCATGAGCAGTTCTTC.

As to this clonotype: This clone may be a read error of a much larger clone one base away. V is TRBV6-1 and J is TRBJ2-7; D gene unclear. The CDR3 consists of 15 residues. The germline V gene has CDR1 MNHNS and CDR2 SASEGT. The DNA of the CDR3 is TGTGCCAGCAGTGAAAGCGTCGCTTCCTCCGACGAGCAGTACTTC. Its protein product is CASSESVASSDEQYF.

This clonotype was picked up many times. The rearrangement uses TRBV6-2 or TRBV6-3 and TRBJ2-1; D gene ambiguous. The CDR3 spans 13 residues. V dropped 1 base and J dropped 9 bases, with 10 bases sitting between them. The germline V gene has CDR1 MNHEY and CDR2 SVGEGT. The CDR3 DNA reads TGTGCCAGCAGTTACTTTCGGGCGGTTGAGCAGTTCTTC. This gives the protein CASSYFRAVEQFF.

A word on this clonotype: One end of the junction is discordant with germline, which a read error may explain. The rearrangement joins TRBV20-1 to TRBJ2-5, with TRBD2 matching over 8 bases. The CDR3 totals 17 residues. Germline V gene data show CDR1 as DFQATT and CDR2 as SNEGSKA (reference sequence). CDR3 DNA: TGCAGTGCTCTCGGGATTAGCGGGGACCTGTACCAAGAGACCCAATACTTC. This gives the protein CSALGISGDLYQETQYF.

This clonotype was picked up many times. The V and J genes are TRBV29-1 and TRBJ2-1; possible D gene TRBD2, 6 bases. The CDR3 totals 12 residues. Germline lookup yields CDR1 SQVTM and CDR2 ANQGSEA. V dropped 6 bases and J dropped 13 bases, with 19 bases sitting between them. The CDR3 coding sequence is TGCAGCGTCGGTGGTGGAGGGGCCCGTCAGTTCTTC. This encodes CSVGGGGARQFF.

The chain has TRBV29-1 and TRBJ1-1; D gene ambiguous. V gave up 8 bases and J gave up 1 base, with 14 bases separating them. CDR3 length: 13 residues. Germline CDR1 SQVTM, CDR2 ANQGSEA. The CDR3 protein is CSTFIPGNTEAFF. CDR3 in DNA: TGCAGCACTTTTATACCGGGGAACACTGAAGCTTTCTTT.

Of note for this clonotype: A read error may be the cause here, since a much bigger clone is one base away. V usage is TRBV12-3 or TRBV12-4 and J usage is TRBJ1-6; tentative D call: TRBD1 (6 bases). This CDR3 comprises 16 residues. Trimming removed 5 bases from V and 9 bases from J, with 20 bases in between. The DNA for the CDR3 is TGTGCCAGCAGTCCACGGGGGGCACGGGTTGGTTCACCCCTCCACTTT. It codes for CASSPRGARVGSPLHF.

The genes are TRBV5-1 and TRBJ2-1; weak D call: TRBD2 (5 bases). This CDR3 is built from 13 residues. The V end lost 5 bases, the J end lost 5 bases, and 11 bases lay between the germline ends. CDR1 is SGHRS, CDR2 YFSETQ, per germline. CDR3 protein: CASRVAGNNEQFF. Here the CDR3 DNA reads TGCGCCAGCAGGGTCGCCGGGAACAATGAGCAGTTCTTC. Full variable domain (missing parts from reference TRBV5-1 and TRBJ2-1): KAGVTQTPRYLIKTRGQQVTLSCSPISGHRSVSWYQQTPGQGLQFLFEYFSETQRNKGNFPGRFSGRQFSNSRSEMNVSTLELGDSALYLCASRVAGNNEQFFGPGTRLTVL.

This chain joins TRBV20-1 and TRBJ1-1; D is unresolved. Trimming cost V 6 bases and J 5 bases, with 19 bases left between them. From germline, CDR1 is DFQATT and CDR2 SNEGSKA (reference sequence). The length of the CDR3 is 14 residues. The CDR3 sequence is CSAHPLVIITEAFF. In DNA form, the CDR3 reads TGCAGTGCCCATCCCCTGGTGATCATAACTGAAGCTTTCTTT.